What follows is one TCR beta chain and its context. The sample belongs to a study of blood T cell repertoires in COVID-19. Study-wide background: COVID-19 samples from acute and convalescent phases originated in the United States, Italy and Spain. T cells, B-cell-depleted T cells, or PBMCs provided the cDNA or gDNA that served as material.

CDR1 and CDR2 (germline): KGHSH, LQKENI. J lost 1 base, V lost 3 bases, and 5 bases had no gene match. This CDR3 spans 16 amino acids. Per the original methods: Amplification from reference gene primers served as the basis for estimated nucleated cell counts. Data came from immunoSEQ multiplex PCR; TCRdb stores just in-frame clones and leaves some out. From that table come the V and J calls and clone size; the DNA was used to work out D and trimming. The sample contains around 400,000 clones, around 90% of which appear only once. The gene calls are TRBV18 and TRBJ1-2, with 10 nucleotides matching TRBD1. The sequencing sample was made of peripheral blood. The TCR was taken from a middle-aged man with acute or convalescent COVID-19. CDR3 in DNA: TGTGCCAGCTCACCGCTCAGGACAGGGGGTAACTATGGCTACACCTTC. Protein: CASSPLRTGGNYGYTF.